This T cell receptor beta chain was recorded in a study of T cells in Graves' hyperthyroidism and ophthalmopathy. This clonotype was picked up many times. The antigen is undetermined. Stable Graves' hyperthyroidism denoted no ophthalmopathy progression over 18 months. From roughly 10 ml of fresh peripheral blood, PBMCs were isolated. Germline CDR1 is MNHEY and CDR2 is SMNVEV (reference sequence). V lost 5 bases and J lost 7; bases outside the gene matches: 5. This CDR3 contains 13 residues. RNA transcripts gave rise to amplified TCR beta CDR3 regions. When the TCR CDR3 underwent first-round RT-PCR, the HTBI primer set was used. TCRdb reprocessed the multiplex PCR reads with MiXCR, giving one entry per CDR3 protein. The repertoire holds under 550,000 distinct CDR3 sequences, with roughly 15% as singletons. Whole-study results and caveats: Researchers report that a 13 V-J model separated ophthalmopathy from stable hyperthyroidism.

This clonotype was obtained from a woman in her late teens or twenties with Graves' hyperthyroidism. The sequenced sample was blood. This rearrangement joins TRBV27 to TRBJ2-1; 7 bases agree with TRBD2. The CDR3 coding sequence is TGTGCCAGCAGTCGACTAGCATTGAATGAGCAGTTCTTC. As protein: CASSRLALNEQFF.